This T cell receptor (beta chain) was captured in a study of blood T cell repertoires in COVID-19. Study in general: Samples representing acute and convalescent COVID-19 were sourced from the United States, Italy and Spain. PBMCs, B-cell-depleted T cells, or T cells were the source of the cDNA or gDNA that made up the material.

Original analysis: Reference gene primer amplification yielded estimated nucleated cell counts. Produced via immunoSEQ multiplex PCR; TCRdb's table is partial and in-frame only. That table gives V, J and clone size, and the DNA gave D and trimming. The sample yields 140,000 or so clones, 70% to 90% seen once. V was shortened by 4 bases and J by 0 bases, with 12 bases between the two germline ends. The CDR3 is 15 amino acids. The germline CDR1 and CDR2 sequences are LNHDA and SQIVND (reference sequence). This clone was counted only a few times. The sequence was obtained from a human donor with acute or convalescent COVID-19. The donor label of this sample is uncertain. Sequenced material: peripheral blood. The genes are TRBV19 and TRBJ1-2; maybe TRBD1 (6 bases). The DNA for the CDR3 is TGTGCCAGTAGTACTCCCCGACAGGCTAACTATGGCTACACCTTC. Translated: CASSTPRQANYGYTF.